This T cell receptor beta chain was found in a study of blood T cell repertoires in COVID-19. Study overall: The United States, Italy and Spain provided the acute and convalescent COVID-19 samples. T cells, B-cell-depleted T cells, or PBMCs provided the cDNA or gDNA that served as material.

In the authors' workflow: It was from reference gene primer amplification that nucleated cell counts were estimated. Assay: immunoSEQ multiplex PCR; the TCRdb copy retains only in-frame clones and omits some. V and J calls and clone size are as listed in that table; D and trimming were resolved from the DNA. In the table there are 100,000 to 130,000 clones, over 80% of which are singletons. The CDR3 extends over 18 amino acids. J lost 5 bases, V lost 5 bases, and 12 bases had no gene match. CDR1 and CDR2 from the germline V gene are SGHAT and FQNNGV. This rearrangement joins TRBV11-2 to TRBJ2-3; 14 nucleotides agree with TRBD2. Sequencing was carried out using peripheral blood. The receptor comes from a woman aged 25 to 39 with acute or convalescent COVID-19. The CDR3 protein is CASSGVGLAGVPGDTQYF. The CDR3 nucleotides are TGTGCCAGCAGCGGAGTGGGACTAGCGGGAGTCCCGGGAGATACGCAGTATTTT.